This TCR beta chain was documented in a study of shared clonotypes between healthy human individuals (TCRdb year 2020). At the level of the whole study: The cohort included a few men and a couple of women between 18 and 49 years of age. Per donor, three plates each were used for CD4 naive and CD4 memory, two for CD8 naive, and one for CD8 memory. Blood TCR repertoires of roughly five healthy adults were deeply sequenced to estimate repertoire size and the extent of clonotype sharing between individuals. Libraries were prepared and TCR repertoires were sequenced by different laboratories using diverse techniques, in order to increase sequencing depth and limit assay-specific biases. Between about 0.8 and 9 billion PBMCs per donor were obtained by leukapheresis. Summary of the overall study and its limitations: Compared with non-shared clonotypes, clonotypes shared by all four sorted-subset donors had higher generation probabilities. The small number of donors limited the genetic and exposure-history diversity represented. Pairwise subsampling indicated that sequencing depth was expected to affect the degree of clonotype sharing among donors. Sampling was restricted to blood, and TCR repertoires in tissue are likely to differ from TCR repertoires in blood. Sharing across several donors was observed for 5% to 6.5% of naive CD4, over 3% of naive CD8, roughly 2.3% of memory CD4, and over 0.3% of memory CD8 clonotypes. Naive subsets generally had larger estimated clonotype richness than memory subsets. Incomplete sequencing was indicated by rarefaction of sorted-subset datasets, despite the large sequencing depth.

As to this clone: Its antigen remains unidentified. No qualities accompany the bases; no much larger clone lies one base away.

The donors were healthy, HIV-negative adults with no recently reported acute infections or vaccinations. Every donor was a Caucasian adult residing in Nashville, Tennessee, USA. CD4+ T cells were enriched by magnetic negative selection; naive cells were then positively selected on CD45RA, and the negative fraction formed the memory subset. Blood was obtained by leukapheresis, after which PBMCs were separated by Ficoll-Histopaque density gradient centrifugation and cryopreserved in liquid nitrogen vapor phase. Analytical flow cytometry was used to check the purity and quantity of each magnetically sorted T cell population. Genomic DNA was isolated from each sorted fraction and quantified by UV absorbance on a Nanodrop 2000c. The CDR3 spans 13 residues, from the cysteine through the phenylalanine. The CDR3 DNA has 39 bases and is translated from base 1. V and J are truncated by 2 bases and 3 bases respectively, leaving an intervening sequence of 4 bases. CDR1 is given as ENHRY and CDR2 as SYGVKD, both from the germline V gene.

Using the deep immunoSEQ assay, TCR CDR3 regions were amplified from genomic DNA by multiplex PCR. For each cell subset, the extracted genomic DNA was distributed evenly across all wells of several immunoSEQ 96-well plates, and each plate served as one replicate. For sorted subsets, 200 to 250 ng of genomic DNA, equivalent to some 30,000 T cell genomes, went into each replicate PCR. The purified libraries were quantified using a Qubit 3.0 fluorometer, sized with a Bioanalyzer 2100, and then quantified again using the KAPA Library Quantification kit. Each immunoSEQ 96-well plate was sequenced on its own single-read 150-cycle Illumina NextSeq 550 flow cell. In the authors' own workflow: Because the immunoSEQ output held only junctional sequences and lacked quality scores, the filtering could not match the filtering applied to full-length reads. To assign V/J genes and CDR3, sequences were annotated against IMGT germline references using PyIR, a Python wrapper for IgBLAST v1.9. Reads were removed for weak V/J assignments (E-value above 1e-6), missing CDR3, stop codons, out-of-frame junctions, or ambiguous translated residues. V3J clonotypes were defined as sequences sharing the same inferred V gene, J gene, and CDR3 amino acid sequence. The percentage overlap between two repertoires was calculated by dividing the number of shared unique clonotypes by the size of the smaller repertoire. Three approaches were used to assess repertoire richness: RTK rarefaction, the Chao1 estimator, and Recon v2.1 estimates of unobserved clonotypes. Generation probabilities for all TCRbeta clonotypes obtained by the gDNA method from a handful of donors were computed using OLGA. In TCRdb, the immuneACCESS table is reduced to in-frame sequences with V and J assigned. These tables do not hold every clone; where another copy was compared, an unresolved V gene accounts for under half, and the others remain unexplained. The V and J calls and clone size were taken over from that table, and D and trimming were inferred from the DNA. Across this sample there are more than 2 million clones, with approximately 96% seen only once. Together, the top ten hold more than 0.1% of the sample.

The sample comprised naive CD4+ T cells sorted from blood. The cell subset or site label corresponds to: CD45RA+ positively selected. The sequence derives from a man younger than 35 in good health. The chain links TRBV10-3 with TRBJ2-2, with the D gene not confidently named. CDR3 protein: CAISEGDTGELFF. DNA sequence: TGTGCCATCAGTGAGGGAGACACCGGGGAGCTGTTTTTT.